This record looks at one TCR beta chain sequence and its context. This sample was taken from a study of blood T cell repertoires in COVID-19. TCRdb keeps only in-frame clones here, not all; method: immunoSEQ multiplex PCR. The sample contains about 320,000 clones, roughly 87% of which appear only once. The CDR3 is 14 residues long. Germline CDR1 is MNHEY and CDR2 is SMNVEV (reference sequence). V lost 8 bases to trimming and J lost 5 bases, with 19 bases between them. The chain is built from TRBV27 and TRBJ2-7; tentative D call: TRBD1 (5 bases). Sequencing was carried out using PBMCs or T cells enriched from blood (not recorded which). This TCR was sampled from a woman younger than 45 who had recovered from COVID-19. CDR3 in amino acids: CASHLSGPFDEQYF. The CDR3 DNA sequence: TGTGCCAGCCACCTGTCAGGGCCGTTCGACGAGCAGTACTTC.